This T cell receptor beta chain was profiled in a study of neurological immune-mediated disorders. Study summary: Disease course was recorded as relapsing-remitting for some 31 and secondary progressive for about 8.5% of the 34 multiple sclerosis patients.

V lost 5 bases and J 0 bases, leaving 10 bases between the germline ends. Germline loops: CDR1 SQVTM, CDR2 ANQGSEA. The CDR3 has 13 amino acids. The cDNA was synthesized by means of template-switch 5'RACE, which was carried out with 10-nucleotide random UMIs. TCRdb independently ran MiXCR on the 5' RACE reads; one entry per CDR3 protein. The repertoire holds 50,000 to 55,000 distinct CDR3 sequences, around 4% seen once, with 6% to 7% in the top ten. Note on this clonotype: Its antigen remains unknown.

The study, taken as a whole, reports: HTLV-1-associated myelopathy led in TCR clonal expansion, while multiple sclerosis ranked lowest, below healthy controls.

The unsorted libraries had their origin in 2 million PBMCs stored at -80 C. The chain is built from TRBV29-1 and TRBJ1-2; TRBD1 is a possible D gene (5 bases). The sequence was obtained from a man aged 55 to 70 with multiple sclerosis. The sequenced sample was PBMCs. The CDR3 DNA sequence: TGCAGCGTTTTGACAGCAGCTAACTATGGCTACACCTTC. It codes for CSVLTAANYGYTF. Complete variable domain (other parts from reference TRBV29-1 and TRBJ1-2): SAVISQKPSRDICQRGTSLTIQCQVDSQVTMMFWYRQQPGQSLTLIATANQGSEATYESGFVIDKFPISRPNLTFSTLTVSNMSPEDSSIYLCSVLTAANYGYTFGSGTRLTVV.